This T cell receptor beta chain was recovered during a study of cytomegalovirus exposure and HLA in healthy donors. Deletions cut 5 bases from V and 3 bases from J, with 11 bases between. Germline V gene data show CDR1 as LNHDA and CDR2 as SQIVND (reference sequence). The CDR3 covers 13 residues. A remark on this clone: As yet, its antigen is unknown.

Study-wide findings and caveats: Confirmation in vitro established that a few CMV-associated chains were specific for CMV antigens. Overall, under 200 TCR beta chains were annotated as cytomegalovirus-associated.

Primers: 60 Vbeta forward and 13 Jbeta reverse. The table came from immunoSEQ multiplex PCR; TCRdb's copy has only in-frame clones and leaves some out. This table holds 150,000 to 200,000 clones, more than 75% found once. The clonotype was recovered from a woman in her forties or fifties in good health and CMV-seronegative. Sequencing was performed on PBMCs. The chain combines TRBV19 with TRBJ2-7, with no clear D. The DNA for the CDR3 is TGTGCCAGTAGTGAGGTAGTGCACTACGAGCAGTACTTC. This encodes CASSEVVHYEQYF.